The 2 T cell receptor beta chains below were found in one sample sequenced in a study of early T cells in non-severe SARS-CoV-2 infection. TCRdb reprocessed the 5' RACE reads with MiXCR, giving one entry per CDR3 protein. The table includes over 50,000 distinct CDR3 sequences, 8% to 10% detected once. The sequencing input was whole blood. These receptors all come from an adult who was a healthcare worker with PCR-confirmed SARS-CoV-2 infection or an uninfected control (not recorded which).

This chain uses TRBV28 with TRBJ1-4; D uncertain. The V gene's germline CDR1 is MDHEN and CDR2 SYDVKM. Deletions cut 3 bases from V and 8 bases from J, with 7 bases between. CDR3 length equals 12 residues. CDR3 coding DNA: TGTGCCAGCAGTTTCCGGAGGGAAAAACTGTTTTTT. It codes for CASSFRREKLFF.

This clonotype was seen a handful of times. The V and J genes are TRBV29-1 and TRBJ1-3; D call uncertain. The germline gives CDR1 SQVTM, CDR2 ANQGSEA. The CDR3 consists of 12 residues. V lost 3 bases, J lost 0 bases, and 3 bases lay in between. CDR3 in amino acids: CSVDDSGNTIYF. CDR3 in DNA: TGCAGCGTTGATGACTCTGGAAACACCATATATTTT.